Below are 5 T cell receptor beta chains sequenced from a single sample in a study of memory CD4+ T cells and cytomegalovirus serostatus. Single viable CD3+CD4+CD8-CD45RO+ cells were sorted as the memory CD4+ T cells. Produced via immunoSEQ multiplex PCR; TCRdb's table is partial and in-frame only. The data hold under 40,000 clones, with roughly 85% observed a single time. Sample: memory CD4+ T cells from blood. All receptors derive from an adult in good health and CMV-seropositive.

This chain links TRBV6-1 with TRBJ1-1; no definite D call. Trimming removed 1 base from V and 4 bases from J, with 13 bases in between. From germline, CDR1 is MNHNS and CDR2 SASEGT. This CDR3 has 15 residues. The CDR3 DNA sequence: TGTGCCAGCAGTGAAGGCGGAACAGTGGGCACTGAAGCTTTCTTT. This translates into CASSEGGTVGTEAFF.

The V gene is TRBV7-9, the J gene TRBJ2-3, with D tentatively TRBD2 (5 bases). Germline CDR1 is SEHNR and CDR2 is FQNEAQ (reference sequence). CDR3 length equals 15 residues. V was trimmed by 3 bases and J by 0 bases, leaving 10 bases between them. In nucleotides, the CDR3 is TGTGCCAGCAGCTTCGGAGCGGATAGCACAGATACGCAGTATTTT. It yields the protein CASSFGADSTDTQYF. Full variable domain (rest looked up from reference TRBV7-9 and TRBJ2-3): DTGVSQNPRHKITKRGQNVTFRCDPISEHNRLYWYRQTLGQGPEFLTYFQNEAQLEKSRLLSDRFSAERPKGSFSTLEIQRTEQGDSAMYLCASSFGADSTDTQYFGPGTRLTVL.

The genes are TRBV2 and TRBJ2-5; D call uncertain. This CDR3 region has 12 residues. CDR1 is SNHLY, CDR2 FYNNEI, per germline. The V gene lost 3 bases and the J gene lost 9 bases, with 11 bases spanning the gap. The CDR3 nucleotides read TGTGCCAGCAGTGACTCCCTTGGGGCCCAGTACTTC. Translation gives CASSDSLGAQYF.

The chain joins TRBV21-1 to TRBJ1-1; the table gives TRBD1 as D, unverified against the DNA. TRBV21-1 is a recognized pseudogene. This CDR3 is built from 13 residues. The DNA for the CDR3 is TGTGCCAGCAATCAACTTCACAGGGGTGAAGCTTTCTTT. Translated, it gives CASNQLHRGEAFF.

Here the CDR3 reads CASSLRGAGPETQYF. CDR3 sequence (DNA): TGTGCCAGCAGCTTAAGAGGAGCGGGGCCAGAGACCCAGTACTTC. The chain recombines TRBV7-2 with TRBJ2-5; 7 nucleotides agree with TRBD2. Germline V gene lookup returns CDR1 SGHTA and CDR2 FQGNSA. This CDR3 comprises 15 residues. V was pared by 2 bases and J by 4 bases, with 7 bases of the junction left unmatched. Supplemented by reference TRBV7-2 and TRBJ2-5, the full variable domain reads GAGVSQSPSNKVTEKGKDVELRCDPISGHTALYWYRQSLGQGLEFLIYFQGNSAPDKSGLPSDRFSAERTGGSVSTLTIQRTQQEDSAVYLCASSLRGAGPETQYFGPGTRLLVL.